Below, 4 T cell receptor beta chains from the same sample are listed, as sequenced in a study of T cells after yellow fever vaccination. Via MiXCR, TCRdb re-called the 5' RACE reads, giving one row per CDR3 protein. The data contain about 240,000 distinct CDR3 sequences, roughly 3.7% of them singletons. The specimen was PBMCs, collected 15 days after the yellow fever booster vaccination. The receptor set was obtained from a man in his late teens or twenties who received the YFV17D yellow fever vaccine.

This clonotype was observed many times. The chain has TRBV7-9 and TRBJ2-1; D gene unclear. Germline V gene lookup returns CDR1 SEHNR and CDR2 FQNEAQ (reference sequence). Trimming removed 1 base from V and 5 bases from J, with 12 bases in between. The CDR3 extends over 15 amino acids. The CDR3 region has the DNA TGTGCCAGCAGCTTAGTTTCGGCAGATAACAATGAGCAGTTCTTC. This sequence encodes CASSLVSADNNEQFF.

This clonotype was seen repeatedly, ten times or more. The rearrangement uses TRBV4-1 and TRBJ2-5, with 11 positions matching TRBD2. This CDR3 is built from 15 residues. CDR1 is MGHRA, CDR2 YSYEKL, per germline. Trimming removed 6 bases from V and 5 bases from J; junction bases left unmatched: 8. The CDR3 loop reads CASRAGSSGGETQYF. For the CDR3, the DNA is TGCGCCAGCAGAGCCGGGTCTAGCGGGGGGGAGACCCAGTACTTC.

Ten or more counts support this clonotype. V is TRBV5-1 and J is TRBJ1-4, with 9 bases that match TRBD1. Germline trimming cut 3 bases from V and 7 bases from J; bases unmatched to any gene: 4. CDR1 is SGHRS and CDR2 is YFSETQ in the germline V gene. The CDR3 is 14 residues long. CDR3 region: CASSWDREFEKLFF. The DNA of the CDR3 is TGCGCCAGCAGCTGGGACAGGGAGTTTGAAAAACTGTTTTTT.

Ten or more counts support this clonotype. This sequence joins TRBV6-1 and TRBJ1-1, with 9 bases lining up with TRBD1. From germline, CDR1 is MNHNS and CDR2 SASEGT. The CDR3 covers 13 residues. Germline trimming cut 8 bases from V and 4 bases from J; bases unmatched to any gene: 5. The CDR3 bases are TGTGCCAGCCACAGGGGGCCAGGCACTGAAGCTTTCTTT. Encoded protein: CASHRGPGTEAFF.